The TCR beta chain described here comes from a study of graft-versus-host responses after intestinal transplantation. The overall study: In this cohort, recipients had multivisceral, liver-intestinal, or isolated intestinal transplants.

About this clone: Antigen specificity is unknown.

Per the germline V gene, CDR1 is SGHRS and CDR2 is YFSETQ. Trimming shortened V by 0 bases and J by 0 bases, and 12 bases separated the two germline ends. This CDR3 is 16 amino acids long. TCRdb's copy holds only in-frame clones and misses some; the assay was immunoSEQ multiplex PCR. The sample lists tens of thousands of clones; 85% to 90% were seen once. This TCR derives from a human donor who was the organ donor for an intestinal transplant. The sample in question was unstimulated CD8+ T cells sorted from spleen or lymph node cells, obtained before transplant. The chain uses TRBV5-1 and TRBJ1-1; TRBD1 might be the D (6 bases). CDR3 DNA sequence: TGCGCCAGCAGCTTGGTTCGGACAGACATGAACACTGAAGCTTTCTTT. It encodes CASSLVRTDMNTEAFF.